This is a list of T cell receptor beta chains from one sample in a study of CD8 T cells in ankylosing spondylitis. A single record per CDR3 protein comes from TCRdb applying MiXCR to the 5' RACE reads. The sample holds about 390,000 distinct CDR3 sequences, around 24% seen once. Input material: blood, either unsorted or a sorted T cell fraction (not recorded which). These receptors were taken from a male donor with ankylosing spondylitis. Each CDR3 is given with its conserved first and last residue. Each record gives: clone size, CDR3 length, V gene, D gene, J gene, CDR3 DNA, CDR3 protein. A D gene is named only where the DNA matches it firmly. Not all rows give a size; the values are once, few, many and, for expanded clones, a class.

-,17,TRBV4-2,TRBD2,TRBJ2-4,TGTGCCAGCAGCCTCCAGGGAAGCGGGAGGGCCGTGAACATTCAGTACTTC,CASSLQGSGRAVNIQYF
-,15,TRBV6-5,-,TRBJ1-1,TGTGCCAGCAGTTTTCGCAGGGAAGTCGGCACTGAAGCTTTCTTT,CASSFRREVGTEAFF
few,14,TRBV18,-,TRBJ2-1,TGTGCCAGCTCACCACCCGCAGGGCGAGGTGAGCAGTTCTTC,CASSPPAGRGEQFF
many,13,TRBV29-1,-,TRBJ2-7,TGCAGCGTTGGGGGCCGAGGGGCATACGAGCAGTACTTC,CSVGGRGAYEQYF
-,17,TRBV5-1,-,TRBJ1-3,TGCGCCAGCAGCTCGGATGGAAGTTACTACTCTGGAAACACCATATATTTT,CASSSDGSYYSGNTIYF
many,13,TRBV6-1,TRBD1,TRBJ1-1,TGTGCCAGCAGTCCGTCGGACAGGGCTGAAGCTTTCTTT,CASSPSDRAEAFF
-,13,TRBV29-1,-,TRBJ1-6,TGCAGCGTTGGTTGGGAGAGGAATTCACCCCTCCACTTT,CSVGWERNSPLHF
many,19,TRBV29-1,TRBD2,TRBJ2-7,TGCAGCGTTGCCCGGACTAGCGGGAGCATCCGAAACCCAACCTACGAGCAGTACTTC,CSVARTSGSIRNPTYEQYF
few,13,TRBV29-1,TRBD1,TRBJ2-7,TGCAGCGTTATTACAGGGGGTTCCTACGAGCAGTACTTC,CSVITGGSYEQYF
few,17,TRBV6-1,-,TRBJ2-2,TGTGCCAGCAGTCCTAGCTTTGGACAGACGAACACCGGGGAGCTGTTTTTT,CASSPSFGQTNTGELFF
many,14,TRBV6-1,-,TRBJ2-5,TGTGCCAGCACCTTCTCGGGGGGCTGGGAGACCCAGTACTTC,CASTFSGGWETQYF
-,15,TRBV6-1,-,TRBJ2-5,TGTGCCAGCAGAACATTGTGGGGATTCAAAGAGACCCAGTACTTC,CASRTLWGFKETQYF
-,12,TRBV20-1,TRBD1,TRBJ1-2,TGCAGTGCTAGTGGGGACAGCTATGGCTACACCTTC,CSASGDSYGYTF
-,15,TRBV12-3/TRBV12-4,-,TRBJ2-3,TGTGCCAGCAGCAGCGGGACATTAAGCACAGATACGCAGTATTTT,CASSSGTLSTDTQYF
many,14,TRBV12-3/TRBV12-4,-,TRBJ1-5,TGTGCCAGCAGCCCAGACACCCTCAATCAGCCCCAGCATTTT,CASSPDTLNQPQHF
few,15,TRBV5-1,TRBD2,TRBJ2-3,TGCGCCAGCAGCTTGCCTGGGACTATGTCAGATACGCAGTATTTT,CASSLPGTMSDTQYF
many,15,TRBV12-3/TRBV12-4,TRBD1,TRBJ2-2,TGTGCCAGCAGTTTGGGGACAGCGAACACCGGGGAGCTGTTTTTT,CASSLGTANTGELFF
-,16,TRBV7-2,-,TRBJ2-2,TGTGCCAGCAGCTTAGCCGTCCGACCGAACACCGGGGAGCTGTTTTTT,CASSLAVRPNTGELFF
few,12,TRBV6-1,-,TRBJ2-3,TGTGCCAGCGCGGGATATGGCGATACGCAGTATTTT,CASAGYGDTQYF
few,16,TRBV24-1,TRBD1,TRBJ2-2,TGTGCCACCAGTGATCGACAGGGCTCGAACACCGGGGAGCTGTTTTTT,CATSDRQGSNTGELFF
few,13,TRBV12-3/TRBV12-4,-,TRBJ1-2,TGTGCCAGCAGTTTAAAGGGGTGGGATGGCTACACCTTC,CASSLKGWDGYTF
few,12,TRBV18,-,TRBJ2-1,TGTGCCAGCTCCCACGTAGACGGTGAGCAGTTCTTC,CASSHVDGEQFF
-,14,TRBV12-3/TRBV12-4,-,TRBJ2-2,TGTGCCAGCAGTTTACGGACCGGGACCGGGGAGCTGTTTTTT,CASSLRTGTGELFF
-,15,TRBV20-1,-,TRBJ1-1,TGCAGTGCTAGGAGACCAAGTGATGGGGACACTGAAGCTTTCTTT,CSARRPSDGDTEAFF
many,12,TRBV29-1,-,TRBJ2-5,TGCAGCGTTGAAGGGATGGACACGACCCAGTACTTC,CSVEGMDTTQYF
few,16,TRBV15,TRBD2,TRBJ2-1,TGTGCCACCAGCAGAGTGGGCGGGAGGAGCTACAATGAGCAGTTCTTC,CATSRVGGRSYNEQFF
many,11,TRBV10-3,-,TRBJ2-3,TGTGCCATCAGTGAGGGGGATACGCAGTATTTT,CAISEGDTQYF
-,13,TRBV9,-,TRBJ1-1,TGTGCCAGCAGCGTAGCCACCTACACTGAAGCTTTCTTT,CASSVATYTEAFF
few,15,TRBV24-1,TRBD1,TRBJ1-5,TGTGCCACCAGTCCTCGACAGGGGAAGAATCAGCCCCAGCATTTT,CATSPRQGKNQPQHF
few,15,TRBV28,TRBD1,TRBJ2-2,TGTGCCAGCAGTTTTCACGGACAGGGGACAGGGGAGCTGTTTTTT,CASSFHGQGTGELFF
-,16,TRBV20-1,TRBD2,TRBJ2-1,TGCAGTGCTAGGCCGGGACTAGCGGGCAAAGGGAATGAGCAGTTCTTC,CSARPGLAGKGNEQFF
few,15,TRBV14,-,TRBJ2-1,TGTGCCAGCAGCCAAGGTTCCTACTCGGGCAATGAGCAGTTCTTC,CASSQGSYSGNEQFF
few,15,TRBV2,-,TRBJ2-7,TGTGCCAGCAGTGGCTTACAGGGAAACTTTTACGAGCAGTACTTC,CASSGLQGNFYEQYF
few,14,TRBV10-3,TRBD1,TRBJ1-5,TGTGCCATTTCGACGGGACAGAGAAATCAGCCCCAGCATTTT,CAISTGQRNQPQHF
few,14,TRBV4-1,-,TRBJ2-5,TGCGCCAGCAGCCAAGGGCAGCCCAGAGAGACCCAGTACTTC,CASSQGQPRETQYF
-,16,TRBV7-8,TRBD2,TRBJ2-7,TGTGCCAGCAGCCCCCACCGAAGCGGGAAGGGCTCCGAGCAGTACTTC,CASSPHRSGKGSEQYF
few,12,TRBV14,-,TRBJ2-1,TGTGCCAGCAGCCAGGGCGGGACTCCTCAGTTCTTC,CASSQGGTPQFF
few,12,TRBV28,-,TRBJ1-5,TGTGCCAGCAGTTTAAAGAGTCAGCCCCAGCATTTT,CASSLKSQPQHF
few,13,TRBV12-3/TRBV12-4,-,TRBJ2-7,TGTGCCAGCAGTTTTTCTGGCAACTACGAGCAGTACTTC,CASSFSGNYEQYF
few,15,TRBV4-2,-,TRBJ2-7,TGTGCCAGCAGCCAAGGTTTGGCGGGGATATACGAGCAGTACTTC,CASSQGLAGIYEQYF
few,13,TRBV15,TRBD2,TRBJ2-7,TGTGCCACCAGGTATAGCGGGACCTACGAGCAGTACTTC,CATRYSGTYEQYF
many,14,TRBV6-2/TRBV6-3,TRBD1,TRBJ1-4,TGTGCCAGCACTTTACCGGGACAGAATGAAAAACTGTTTTTT,CASTLPGQNEKLFF
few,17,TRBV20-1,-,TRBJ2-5,TGCAGTGCTCCCCCAGGGGGGACTAGGATTTGGGAGGAGACCCAGTACTTC,CSAPPGGTRIWEETQYF
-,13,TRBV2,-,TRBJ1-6,TGTGCCAGCAGGGGGGGAGGAGAGTCACCCCTCCACTTT,CASRGGGESPLHF
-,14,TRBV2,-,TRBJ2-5,TGTGCCAGCAGTGAAGGAATAGCCTTAGGGACCCAGTACTTC,CASSEGIALGTQYF
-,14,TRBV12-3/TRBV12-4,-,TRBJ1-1,TGTCCCAGCATATTAGGGGAGATGAACACTGAAGCTTTCTTT,CPSILGEMNTEAFF
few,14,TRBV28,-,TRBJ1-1,TGTGCCAGCAGTTTATGGGCAGGGAACACTGAAGCTTTCTTT,CASSLWAGNTEAFF
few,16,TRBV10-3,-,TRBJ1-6,TGTGCCATCAGTGAGTTCAACAGGGACTCAAGATCACCCCTCCACTTT,CAISEFNRDSRSPLHF